Below, 17 T cell receptor beta chains from the same sample are listed, as sequenced in a study of T cells in narcolepsy. Method: immunoSEQ multiplex PCR; TCRdb's copy keeps in-frame clones and lacks some. Of under 8,500 clones detected, about 61% appear once; the ten largest clones hold about 20%. Sequenced input: CD45RA- memory CD8+ T cells from PBMCs. The receptors here all came from a human donor with narcolepsy.

The chain recombines TRBV30 with TRBJ1-3; D may be TRBD1 (6 bases). CDR3 length: 16 residues. Germline V gene lookup returns CDR1 GTSNPN and CDR2 SVGIG (reference sequence). V was trimmed by 3 bases and J by 0 bases, leaving 15 bases between them. The CDR3 DNA sequence: TGTGCCTGGAGGACGCCACAACAGGGCTCTGGAAACACCATATATTTT. Protein sequence: CAWRTPQQGSGNTIYF.

This clone was recorded a few times. The chain joins TRBV7-2 to TRBJ1-5; D unclear. V dropped 1 base and J dropped 9 bases, with 13 bases sitting between them. Germline CDR1 SGHTA, CDR2 FQGNSA. There are 14 residues in the CDR3. The CDR3 sequence: CASSLGTVLVPQHF. The CDR3 DNA reads TGTGCCAGCAGCTTAGGCACAGTCCTCGTGCCCCAGCATTTT.

The genes are TRBV4-2 and TRBJ1-6, with 7 bases lining up with TRBD1. V lost 4 bases to trimming and J lost 5 bases; unmatched junction nucleotides: 5. CDR1 is LGHNA, CDR2 YNFKEQ, per germline. CDR3 size: 15 residues. The CDR3 sequence: CASSPRDSNNSPLHF. Written as DNA, the CDR3 is TGTGCCAGCAGCCCGCGGGACAGCAATAATTCACCCCTCCACTTT.

This chain uses TRBV5-8 with TRBJ1-2; D is unresolved. This CDR3 contains 16 residues. The germline V gene encodes CDR1 SGHTS and CDR2 YDEGEE. Trimming shortened V by 4 bases and J by 3 bases, and 19 bases separated the two germline ends. The CDR3 sequence: CASSPDNHLTYYGYTF. CDR3 nucleotides: TGTGCCAGCAGCCCCGATAACCATTTGACCTACTATGGCTACACCTTC.

In its sample, this clone is medium-sized. The gene calls are TRBV4-1 and TRBJ2-5; D is ambiguous. V was trimmed by 0 bases and J by 3 bases, leaving 11 bases between them. Germline CDR1 and CDR2: MGHRA and YSYEKL. The CDR3 spans 15 residues. Here the CDR3 DNA reads TGCGCCAGCAGCCAAGACGACTCTCCTAAAGAGACCCAGTACTTC. Its translation: CASSQDDSPKETQYF.

In this sample, this clone is medium-sized. J is TRBJ2-7 and V is TRBV7-2; 9 bases fit TRBD2. The V gene end was trimmed by 2 bases and the J gene end by 5 bases; junction bases not matched to a gene: 7. CDR1 and CDR2 from the germline V gene are SGHTA and FQGNSA. This CDR3 spans 15 amino acids. The chain's CDR3 is CASSLTSGGYDEQYF. CDR3 in DNA: TGTGCCAGCAGCTTAACAAGCGGGGGGTACGACGAGCAGTACTTC.

This clone appeared once. The CDR3 coding sequence is TGTGCCAGCAGTTTTAGAAGGGATCAAGAGACCCAGTACTTC. This translates into CASSFRRDQETQYF. The chain has TRBV27 and TRBJ2-5, with no clear D. V lost 3 bases and J lost 2, with 10 bases in between. Germline loops: CDR1 MNHEY, CDR2 SMNVEV (reference sequence). The CDR3 sequence is 14 residues long.

About this clone: Other DNA sequences in this specimen translate into the identical CDR3. The J gene is TRBJ2-1, the V gene TRBV5-6, with D possibly TRBD2 on 9 matching bases. Trimming pared 6 bases from V and 7 bases from J, leaving 26 bases between. This CDR3 has 17 amino acids. Germline loops: CDR1 SGHDT, CDR2 YYEEEE. CDR3 region: CASNLPGGGGAKNEQFF. DNA of the CDR3: TGTGCCAGCAACCTCCCAGGGGGCGGGGGGGCTAAGAATGAGCAGTTCTTC.

V and J are TRBV9 and TRBJ2-3; 7 bases are a match to TRBD2. The CDR3 totals 16 residues. Per germline, CDR1 SGDLS and CDR2 YYNGEE. The V segment lost 4 bases and the J segment 0 bases; nucleotides outside the gene matches: 8. This CDR3 is CASSNGPAGSTDTQYF. CDR3 coding DNA: TGTGCCAGCAGCAACGGCCCAGCGGGGAGCACAGATACGCAGTATTTT. The full variable domain, in which reference TRBV9 and TRBJ2-3 provide the parts outside the CDR3, is DSGVTQTPKHLITATGQRVTLRCSPRSGDLSVYWYQQSLDQGLQFLIQYYNGEERAKGNILERFSAQQFPDLHSELNLSSLELGDSALYFCASSNGPAGSTDTQYFGPGTRLTVL.

The chain couples TRBV7-9 to TRBJ1-2; perhaps TRBD1 as D (6 bases). This CDR3 comprises 14 residues. Trimming removed 5 bases at V and 4 bases at J, with 14 bases between. From germline, CDR1 is SEHNR and CDR2 FQNEAQ (reference sequence). The DNA of the CDR3 is TGTGCCAGCAGCCCGGATGGGGGCCTCTATGGCTACACCTTC. Protein product: CASSPDGGLYGYTF.

In its sample, this clone was seen once. The genes are TRBV4-2 and TRBJ2-1, with D perhaps being TRBD1 or TRBD2 (6 bases each). The CDR3 loop spans 16 amino acids. Trimming took off 4 bases at V and 3 bases at J, with 16 bases between the two ends. Germline CDR1 LGHNA, CDR2 YNFKEQ. CDR3 DNA: TGTGCCAGCAGCCCAGACGCTGAGGGGGGCTACAATGAGCAGTTCTTC. It codes for CASSPDAEGGYNEQFF.

The J gene is TRBJ1-2, the V gene TRBV4-2; TRBD1 matches at 10 bases. Germline CDR1 reads LGHNA; CDR2 reads YNFKEQ. V lost 6 bases and J lost 7; bases outside the gene matches: 8. The CDR3 is 14 residues long. The CDR3 is CASSPGTGESGYTF. The CDR3 region has the DNA TGTGCCAGCAGTCCAGGGACAGGGGAGAGTGGCTACACCTTC.

The CDR3 region is CASSMTAGRGYTF. The CDR3, as DNA: TGTGCCAGTAGTATGACGGCAGGGCGAGGCTACACCTTC. This chain connects TRBV19 to TRBJ1-2, with a weak D call TRBD1 (5 bases). Germline V gene lookup returns CDR1 LNHDA and CDR2 SQIVND (reference sequence). Trimming left V 3 bases short and J 8 bases short, with 13 bases between. The CDR3 totals 13 residues.

The genes are TRBV7-9 and TRBJ1-5; D is undetermined. This CDR3 spans 13 amino acids. V was pared by 4 bases and J by 0 bases, with 4 bases between. In germline, CDR1 is SEHNR, CDR2 FQNEAQ (reference sequence). The CDR3 DNA follows: TGTGCCAGCAGCTATCATAGCAATCAGCCCCAGCATTTT. This gives the protein CASSYHSNQPQHF.

V usage is TRBV7-8 and J usage is TRBJ1-1; D remains ambiguous. CDR1 and CDR2 (germline): SGHVS, FQNEAQ. Trimming cost V 1 base and J 1 base, with 13 bases left between them. This CDR3 has 16 amino acids. The CDR3 region has the DNA TGTGCCAGCAGCTTAGGAGCACCACCCGAGAACACTGAAGCTTTCTTT. It encodes CASSLGAPPENTEAFF.

In its sample, this clone was seen once. V is TRBV19 and J is TRBJ2-2; possibly TRBD1 or TRBD2 for D (5 bases each). The CDR3 is made up of 14 amino acids. Germline loops: CDR1 LNHDA, CDR2 SQIVND (reference sequence). Trimming took off 5 bases at V and 3 bases at J, with 10 bases between the two ends. CDR3 DNA: TGTGCCAGTAGTCCAGGGACGTACACCGGGGAGCTGTTTTTT. This encodes CASSPGTYTGELFF.

The chain couples TRBV7-9 to TRBJ1-1, with no clear D. V was cut by 3 bases and J by 11 bases, with 10 bases left in between. The germline gives CDR1 SEHNR, CDR2 FQNEAQ (reference sequence). The CDR3 is 11 amino acids. CDR3 bases: TGTGCCAGCAGCTTCCCAGGAGAGGCTTTCTTT. Protein sequence: CASSFPGEAFF.